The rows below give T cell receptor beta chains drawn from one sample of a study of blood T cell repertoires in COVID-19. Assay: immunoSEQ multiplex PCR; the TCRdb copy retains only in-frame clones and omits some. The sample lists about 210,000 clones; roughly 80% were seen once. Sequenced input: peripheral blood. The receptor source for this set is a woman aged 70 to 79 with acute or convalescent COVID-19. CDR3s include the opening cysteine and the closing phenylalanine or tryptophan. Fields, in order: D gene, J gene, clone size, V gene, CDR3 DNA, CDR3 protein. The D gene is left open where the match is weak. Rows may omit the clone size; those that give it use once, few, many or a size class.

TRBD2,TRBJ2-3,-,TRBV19,TGTGCCAGTATGAGGTCTAGCGGGGTCGTGACAGATACGCAGTATTTT,CASMRSSGVVTDTQYF
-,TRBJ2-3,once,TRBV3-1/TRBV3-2,TGTGCCAGCAGCCTCCCCGGGTTGTCTTATACGCAGTATTTT,CASSLPGLSYTQYF
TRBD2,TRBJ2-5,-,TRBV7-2,TGTGCCAGCAGCCAGGGACTAGCGCGGGGAGAGACCCAGTACTTC,CASSQGLARGETQYF
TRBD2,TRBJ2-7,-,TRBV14,TGTGCCAGCAGCTCCGGCGGGGGGATACGCGAGCAGTACTTC,CASSSGGGIREQYF
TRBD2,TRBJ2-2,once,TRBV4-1,TGCGCCAGCAGCCAAGATCCTAGCGGGGGGGCTGGCGGGGAGCTGTTTTTT,CASSQDPSGGAGGELFF
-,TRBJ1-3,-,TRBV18,TGTGCCAGCTCACCAGGGGAGAGAAACACCATATATTTT,CASSPGERNTIYF
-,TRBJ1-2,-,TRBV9,TGTGCCAGCAGCGTAGAGGGGATCCGGGGGGCTGGTGGCTACACCTTC,CASSVEGIRGAGGYTF
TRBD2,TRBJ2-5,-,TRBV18,TGTGCCAGCTCACCACGGACTAGCGGGGGAAAAGAGACCCAGTACTTC,CASSPRTSGGKETQYF
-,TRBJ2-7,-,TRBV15,TGTGCCACCAGCAGAGCCACAGGGAACTACGAGCAGTACTTC,CATSRATGNYEQYF
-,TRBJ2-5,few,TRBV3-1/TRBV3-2,TGTGCCAGCTCGGGAGGCGGGGCAGGGGGCAAAGAGACCCAGTACTTC,CASSGGGAGGKETQYF
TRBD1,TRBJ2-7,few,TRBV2,TGTGCCAGTTTTACAGGGGACTACGAGCAGTACTTC,CASFTGDYEQYF
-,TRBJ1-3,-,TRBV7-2,TGTGCCAGCAGCTTAGCTTTACAGGGAACTGGAAACACCATATATTTT,CASSLALQGTGNTIYF
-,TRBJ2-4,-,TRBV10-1,TGCGCCAGCAGTGAGAACAGGGCCAGCGAAAACATTCAGTACTTC,CASSENRASENIQYF
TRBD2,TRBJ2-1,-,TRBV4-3,TGCGCCAGCAGCCAAGATGCCGGGGGGGCCAGTAATGAGCAGTTCTTC,CASSQDAGGASNEQFF
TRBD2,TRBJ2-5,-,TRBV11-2,TGTGCCAGCAGCTTTGGGCTCCTAGCGGGGGGGGGCAGGGAGACCCAGTACTTC,CASSFGLLAGGGRETQYF
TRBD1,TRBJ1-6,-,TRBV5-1,TGCGCCAGCAGCCCTCGGACAGGGGGCGATTCACCCCTCCACTTT,CASSPRTGGDSPLHF
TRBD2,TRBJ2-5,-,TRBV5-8,TGTGCCAGCAGCTTTTACGGCGGGGGGGCCCAAGAGACCCAGTACTTC,CASSFYGGGAQETQYF
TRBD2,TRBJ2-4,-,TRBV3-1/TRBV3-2,TGTGCCAGCAGCCGATACCAACTAGCGGGGGGGTACATTCAGTACTTC,CASSRYQLAGGYIQYF
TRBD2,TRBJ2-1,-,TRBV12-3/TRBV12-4,TGTGCCAGCAGCCCTAGCGGGGGGAATGAGCAGTTCTTC,CASSPSGGNEQFF
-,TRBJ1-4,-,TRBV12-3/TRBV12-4,TGTGCCAGCAGTTTCCTCAGGGAAAAACTGTTTTTT,CASSFLREKLFF
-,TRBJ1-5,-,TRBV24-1,TGTGCCACCAGTGACAGTAGCAATCAGCCCCAGCATTTT,CATSDSSNQPQHF
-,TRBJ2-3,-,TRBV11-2,TGTGCCAGCCGTTGGGCCAGGCTAAACACAGATACGCAGTATTTT,CASRWARLNTDTQYF
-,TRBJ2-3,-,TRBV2,TGTGCCAGCACAGTCAGGGGAGCAGATACGCAGTATTTT,CASTVRGADTQYF
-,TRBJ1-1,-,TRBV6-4,TGTGCCAGCAGTGAGGCAGGTGGGACTGAAGCTTTCTTT,CASSEAGGTEAFF
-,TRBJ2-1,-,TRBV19,TGTGCCACCGGGGGAAGGACCAACAATGAGCAGTTCTTC,CATGGRTNNEQFF
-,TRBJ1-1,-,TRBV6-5,TGTGCCAGCAAGATAGAGGGGAGGACTGAAGCTTTCTTT,CASKIEGRTEAFF
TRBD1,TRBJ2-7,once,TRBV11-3,TGTGCCAGCAGCTTAGATCGACAGGGGCGCCAGTACTTC,CASSLDRQGRQYF
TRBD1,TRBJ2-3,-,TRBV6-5,TGTGCCAGCAGGGTACAGGGGCCGACAGATACGCAGTATTTT,CASRVQGPTDTQYF
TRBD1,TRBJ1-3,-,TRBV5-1,TGCGCCAGCAGCTTGGTCACCGGGACAGGATATGGAAACACCATATATTTT,CASSLVTGTGYGNTIYF
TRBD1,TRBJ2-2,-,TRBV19,TGTGCCAGTAATCCGGGACAGGGAAACACCGGGGAGCTGTTTTTT,CASNPGQGNTGELFF
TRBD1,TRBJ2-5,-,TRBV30,TGTGCTTCCACCGGGACAGGGCATAAGGGGGAGACCCAGTACTTC,CASTGTGHKGETQYF
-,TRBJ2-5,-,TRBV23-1,TGCGCCAGCAGTCCACGACGGGGGGCCGGGGAGACCCAGTACTTC,CASSPRRGAGETQYF
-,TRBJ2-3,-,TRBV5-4,TGTGCCAGCAGCCCGGAGGGCCCATCCGGCACAGATACGCAGTATTTT,CASSPEGPSGTDTQYF
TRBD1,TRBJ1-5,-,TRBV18,TGTGCCAGCTCACCTGACAGGGGGATGAACAATCAGCCCCAGCATTTT,CASSPDRGMNNQPQHF
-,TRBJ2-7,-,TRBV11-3,TGTGCCAGCAGCAGAGGTGGGGGGGCCGCTGTAGAGCAGTACTTC,CASSRGGGAAVEQYF
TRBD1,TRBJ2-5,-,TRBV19,TGTGCCAGTAGGTTGGACAGGTCACAAGAGACCCAGTACTTC,CASRLDRSQETQYF
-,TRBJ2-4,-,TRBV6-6,TGTGCCAGCAGACCCACCGATTATAGCGCCAAAAACATTCAGTACTTC,CASRPTDYSAKNIQYF
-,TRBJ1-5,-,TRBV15,TGTGCCACCAGCATGGGGGGGCTCCTTAGCAATCAGCCCCAGCATTTT,CATSMGGLLSNQPQHF
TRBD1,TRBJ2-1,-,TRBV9,TGTGCCAGCAGCGTATCCCCGACAGGGGGGGTGAATGAGCAGTTCTTC,CASSVSPTGGVNEQFF
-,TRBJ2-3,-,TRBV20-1,TGCAGTGCTAGAGACAGGGAATCGTATTTT,CSARDRESYF
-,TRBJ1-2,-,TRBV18,TGTGCCAGCTCCACCGGGACTGGTAACTATGGCTACACCTTC,CASSTGTGNYGYTF
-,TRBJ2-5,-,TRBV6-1,TGTGCCAGCAGTGAAACGGGTCGACCCCCTGGGACCCAGTACTTC,CASSETGRPPGTQYF
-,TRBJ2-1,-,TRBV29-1,TGCAGCGTTGAATTCAGAGAGCAGTTCTTC,CSVEFREQFF
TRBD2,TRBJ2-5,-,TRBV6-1,TGTGCCAGCAGTGAAAATGGGGTGACTAGCGGGGAAGAGACCCAGTACTTC,CASSENGVTSGEETQYF